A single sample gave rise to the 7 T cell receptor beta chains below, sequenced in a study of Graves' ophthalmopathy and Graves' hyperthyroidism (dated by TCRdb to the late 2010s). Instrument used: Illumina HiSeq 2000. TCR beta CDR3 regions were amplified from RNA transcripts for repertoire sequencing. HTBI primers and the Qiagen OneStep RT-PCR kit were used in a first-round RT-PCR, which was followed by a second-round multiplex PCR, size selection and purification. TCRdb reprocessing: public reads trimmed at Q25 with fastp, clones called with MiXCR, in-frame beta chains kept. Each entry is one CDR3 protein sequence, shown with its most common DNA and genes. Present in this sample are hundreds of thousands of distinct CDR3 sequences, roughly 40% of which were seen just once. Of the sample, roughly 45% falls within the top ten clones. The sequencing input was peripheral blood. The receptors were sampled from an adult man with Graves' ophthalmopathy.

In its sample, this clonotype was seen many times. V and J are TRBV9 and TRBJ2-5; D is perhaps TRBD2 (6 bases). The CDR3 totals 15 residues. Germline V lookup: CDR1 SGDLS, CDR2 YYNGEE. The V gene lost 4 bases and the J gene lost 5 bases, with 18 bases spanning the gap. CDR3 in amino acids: CASSPSTSFGETQYF. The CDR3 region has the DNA TGTGCCAGCAGCCCCTCGACTAGTTTTGGCGAGACCCAGTACTTC.

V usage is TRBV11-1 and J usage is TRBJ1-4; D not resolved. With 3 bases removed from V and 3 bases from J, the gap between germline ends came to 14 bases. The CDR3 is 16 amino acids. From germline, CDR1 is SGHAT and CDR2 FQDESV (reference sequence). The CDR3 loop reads CASSLVLGISNEKLFF. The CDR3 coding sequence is TGTGCCAGCAGCTTGGTATTGGGGATTTCTAATGAAAAACTGTTTTTT.

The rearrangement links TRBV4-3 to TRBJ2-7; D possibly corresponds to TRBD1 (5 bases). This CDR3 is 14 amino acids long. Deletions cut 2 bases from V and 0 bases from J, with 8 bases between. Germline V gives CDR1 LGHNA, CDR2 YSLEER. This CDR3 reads CASSQYRSSYEQYF. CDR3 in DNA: TGCGCCAGCAGCCAATACAGGAGCTCCTACGAGCAGTACTTC.

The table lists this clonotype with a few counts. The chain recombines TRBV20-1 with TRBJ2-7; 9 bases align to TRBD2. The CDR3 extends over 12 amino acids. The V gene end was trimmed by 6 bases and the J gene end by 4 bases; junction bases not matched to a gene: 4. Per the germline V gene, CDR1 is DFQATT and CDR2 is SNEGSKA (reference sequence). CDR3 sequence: CSAKTSGYEQYF. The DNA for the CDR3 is TGCAGTGCCAAGACTAGCGGATACGAGCAGTACTTC.

The DNA of the CDR3 is TGTGCCACCAGCAGCCCTACTAGCGGGAGGGCGCAGGAGACCCAGTACTTC. Translated, it gives CATSSPTSGRAQETQYF. This chain joins TRBV15 and TRBJ2-5, with TRBD2 identical over 13 bases. The CDR3 totals 17 residues. CDR1 is LNHNV and CDR2 is YYDKDF in the germline V gene (reference sequence). V shed 3 bases, J shed 5 bases, and the junction held 9 bases outside the gene matches.

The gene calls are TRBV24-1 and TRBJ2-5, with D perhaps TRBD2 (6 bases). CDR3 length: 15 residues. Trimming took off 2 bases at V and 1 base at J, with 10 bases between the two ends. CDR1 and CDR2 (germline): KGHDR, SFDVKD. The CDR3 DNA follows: TGTGCCACCAGTGATTGGGGGGTCACCCAAGAGACCCAGTACTTC. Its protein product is CATSDWGVTQETQYF.

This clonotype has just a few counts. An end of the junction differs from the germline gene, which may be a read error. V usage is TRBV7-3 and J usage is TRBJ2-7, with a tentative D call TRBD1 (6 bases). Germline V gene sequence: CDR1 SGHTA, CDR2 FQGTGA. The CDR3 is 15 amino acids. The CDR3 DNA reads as TGTGCCAGCAGTTTAAAGGGACACACCTTCCACGAGCAGTACTTC. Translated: CASSLKGHTFHEQYF.